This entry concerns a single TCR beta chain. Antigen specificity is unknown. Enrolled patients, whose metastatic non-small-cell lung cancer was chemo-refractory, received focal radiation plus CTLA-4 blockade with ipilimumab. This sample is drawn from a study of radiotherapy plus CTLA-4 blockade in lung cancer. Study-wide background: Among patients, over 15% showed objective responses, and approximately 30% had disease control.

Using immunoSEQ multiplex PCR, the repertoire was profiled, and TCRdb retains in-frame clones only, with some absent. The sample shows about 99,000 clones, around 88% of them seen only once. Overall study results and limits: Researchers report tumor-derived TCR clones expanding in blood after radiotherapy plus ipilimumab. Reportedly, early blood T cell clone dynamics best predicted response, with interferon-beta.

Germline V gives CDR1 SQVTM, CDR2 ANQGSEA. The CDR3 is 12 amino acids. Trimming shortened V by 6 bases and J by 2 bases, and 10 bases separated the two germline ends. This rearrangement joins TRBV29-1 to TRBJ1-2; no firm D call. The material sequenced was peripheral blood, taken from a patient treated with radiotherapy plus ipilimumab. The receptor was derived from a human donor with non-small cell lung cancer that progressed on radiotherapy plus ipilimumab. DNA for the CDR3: TGCAGCGTCGCAGACTCAAACTATGGCTACACCTTC. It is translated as CSVADSNYGYTF.